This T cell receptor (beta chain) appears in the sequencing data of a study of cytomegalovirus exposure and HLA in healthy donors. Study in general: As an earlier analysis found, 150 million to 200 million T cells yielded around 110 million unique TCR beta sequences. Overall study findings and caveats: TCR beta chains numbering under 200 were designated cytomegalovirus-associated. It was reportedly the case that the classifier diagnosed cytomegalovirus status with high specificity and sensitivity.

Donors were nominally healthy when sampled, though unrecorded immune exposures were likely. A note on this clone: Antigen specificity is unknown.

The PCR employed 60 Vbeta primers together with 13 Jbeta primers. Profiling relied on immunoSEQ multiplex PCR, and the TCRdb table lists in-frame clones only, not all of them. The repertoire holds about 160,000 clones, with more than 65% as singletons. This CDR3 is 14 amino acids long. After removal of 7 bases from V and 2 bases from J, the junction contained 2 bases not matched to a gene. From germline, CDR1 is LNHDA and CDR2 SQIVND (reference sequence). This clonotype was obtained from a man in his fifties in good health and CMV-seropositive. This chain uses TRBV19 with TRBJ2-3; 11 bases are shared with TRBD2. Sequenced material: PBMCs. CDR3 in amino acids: CASKLAGATDTQYF. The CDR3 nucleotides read TGTGCCAGTAAACTAGCGGGAGCCACAGATACGCAGTATTTT. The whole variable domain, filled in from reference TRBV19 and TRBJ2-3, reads DGGITQSPKYLFRKEGQNVTLSCEQNLNHDAMYWYRQDPGQGLRLIYYSQIVNDFQKGDIAEGYSVSREKKESFPLTVTSAQKNPTAFYLCASKLAGATDTQYFGPGTRLTVL.